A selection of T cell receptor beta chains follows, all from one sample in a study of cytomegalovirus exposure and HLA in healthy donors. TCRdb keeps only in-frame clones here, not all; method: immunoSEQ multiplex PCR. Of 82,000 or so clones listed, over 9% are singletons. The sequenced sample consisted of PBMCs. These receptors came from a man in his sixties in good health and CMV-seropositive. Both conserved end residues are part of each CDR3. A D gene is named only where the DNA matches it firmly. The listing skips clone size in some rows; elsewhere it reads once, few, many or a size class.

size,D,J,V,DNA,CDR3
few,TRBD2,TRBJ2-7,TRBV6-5,TGTGCCAGCAGACGGGGACTAGCGGGACTCGAGCAGTACTTC,CASRRGLAGLEQYF
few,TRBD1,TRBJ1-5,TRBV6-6,TGTGCCAGCAGTTACCCCCGGGACAGGGACTCTCAGCCCCAGCATTTT,CASSYPRDRDSQPQHF
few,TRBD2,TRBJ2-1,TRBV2,TGTGCCAGCAACCTAGCGGGACCCATCAGGGGTGAGCAGTTCTTC,CASNLAGPIRGEQFF
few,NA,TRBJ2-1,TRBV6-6,TGTGCCAGCAGCCGGGACTTAGCCTATGAGCAGTTCTTC,CASSRDLAYEQFF
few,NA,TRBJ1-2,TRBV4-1,TGCGCCAGCAGCCAAGATAGTCCGGGAGGCTACACCTTC,CASSQDSPGGYTF
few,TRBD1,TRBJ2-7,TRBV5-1,TGCGCCAGCAGTCCTTTAACCCCCGGGACAGGGGGAGGCGAGCAGTACTTC,CASSPLTPGTGGGEQYF
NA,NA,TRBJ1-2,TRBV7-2,TGTGCCAGCAGCTTAGCGCGACAGACGAACTATGGCTACACCTTC,CASSLARQTNYGYTF
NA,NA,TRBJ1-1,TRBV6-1,TGTGCCAGCAGTGAGACAGGGAACACTGAAGCTTTCTTT,CASSETGNTEAFF
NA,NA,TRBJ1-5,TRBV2,TGTGCCTCCAAGGAGACCCTAACAAAAGGACAGCCCCAGCATTTT,CASKETLTKGQPQHF
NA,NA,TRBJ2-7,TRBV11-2,TGTGCCAGCAGCTTAGTGGGCAGTGCCTACGAGCAGTACTTC,CASSLVGSAYEQYF
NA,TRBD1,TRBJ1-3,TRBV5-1,TGCGCCAGCAGCTTGGAAGGGGGCGCGGACACCATATATTTT,CASSLEGGADTIYF
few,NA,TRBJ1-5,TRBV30,TGTGCCTGGAGTGCAGGTTTAGGCAATCAGCCCCAGCATTTT,CAWSAGLGNQPQHF
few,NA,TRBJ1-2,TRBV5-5,TGTGCCAGCAGCTCTACCCCGACGGGTTACTATGGCTACACCTTC,CASSSTPTGYYGYTF
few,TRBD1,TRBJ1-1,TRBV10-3,TGTGCCATCAACGGACAGGGTCTGAACACTGAAGCTTTCTTT,CAINGQGLNTEAFF
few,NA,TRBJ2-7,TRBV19,TGTGCCAGTAGTACGTTCGGGACTGCCTACGAGCAGTACTTC,CASSTFGTAYEQYF
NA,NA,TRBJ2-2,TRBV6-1,TGTGCCACGACGAGGGGGACACACACCGGGGAGCTGTTTTTT,CATTRGTHTGELFF
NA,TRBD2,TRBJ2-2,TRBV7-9,TGTGCCAGCAGCCCGCTGGGGACGGGAGGGACCGGGGAGCTGTTTTTT,CASSPLGTGGTGELFF
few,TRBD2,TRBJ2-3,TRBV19,TGTGCCAGTAGTATACCCGGGAGGACAGATACGCAGTATTTT,CASSIPGRTDTQYF
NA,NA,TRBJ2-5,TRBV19,TGTGCCAGTAGTATAGCCAGGTACCAAGAGACCCAGTACTTC,CASSIARYQETQYF
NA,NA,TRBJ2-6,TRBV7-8,TGTGCCAGCAGCTCCTATTCTGGGGCCAACGTCCTGACTTTC,CASSSYSGANVLTF
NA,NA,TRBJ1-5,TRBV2,TGTGCCAGCAGTTGGACAGAGGGGAAGCAGCCCCAGCATTTT,CASSWTEGKQPQHF
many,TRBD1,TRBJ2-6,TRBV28,TGTGCCAGCACCCAGGGGGCTGGGGCCAACGTCCTGACTTTC,CASTQGAGANVLTF
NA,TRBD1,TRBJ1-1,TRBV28,TGTGCCAGCGGAGATCTACAGGGGCTGGGAGCTTTCTTT,CASGDLQGLGAFF
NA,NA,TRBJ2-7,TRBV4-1,TGCGCCAGCAGCCACGCTGCTAGGACCTACGAGCAGTACTTC,CASSHAARTYEQYF
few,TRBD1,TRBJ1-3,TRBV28,TGTGCCAGCAGTTCACGACAGGGATCGAGAAACACCATATATTTT,CASSSRQGSRNTIYF
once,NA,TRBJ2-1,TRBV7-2,TGTGCCAGCAGCTTAAACGGGAGACGGGAGCAGTTCTTC,CASSLNGRREQFF
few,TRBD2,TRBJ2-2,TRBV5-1,TGCGCCAGCAGACCAGGACTAGCGGGGGCTACCGGGGAGCTGTTTTTT,CASRPGLAGATGELFF
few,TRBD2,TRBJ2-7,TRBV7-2,TGTGCCAGCAGCAAGCTAGCGGGAGGACTAGCCTACGAGCAGTACTTC,CASSKLAGGLAYEQYF
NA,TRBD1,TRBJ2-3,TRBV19,TGTGCCAGTAGTGTTGGGACAGGGGGGAACACAGATACGCAGTATTTT,CASSVGTGGNTDTQYF
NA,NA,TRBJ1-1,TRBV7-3,TGTGCCAGCAGCATAAGCGGGGGCCCCTGGGGGACTGAAGCTTTCTTT,CASSISGGPWGTEAFF
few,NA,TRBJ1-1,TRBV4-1,TGCGCCAGCAGCCCCGACGCAGGGAAGAACACTGAAGCTTTCTTT,CASSPDAGKNTEAFF
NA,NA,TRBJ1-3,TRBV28,TGTGCCAGCAACGGGGACGGGAGGGGAAACACCATATATTTT,CASNGDGRGNTIYF
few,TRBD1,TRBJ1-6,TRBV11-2,TGTGCCAGCAGCCCGCGACAGGGGGCATCTTCACCCCTCCACTTT,CASSPRQGASSPLHF
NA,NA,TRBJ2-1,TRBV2,TGTGCCAGCAGTGCCTCCCCGGGGGTGACCTACAATGAGCAGTTCTTC,CASSASPGVTYNEQFF
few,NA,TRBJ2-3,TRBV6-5,TGTGCCAGCAGTGCCGGGGGGCAGCCCACAGATACGCAGTATTTT,CASSAGGQPTDTQYF
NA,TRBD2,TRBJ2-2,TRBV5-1,TGCGCCAGCAGCTCTGGCGGCGGGGGGGTGCGAGACACCGGGGAGCTGTTTTTT,CASSSGGGGVRDTGELFF
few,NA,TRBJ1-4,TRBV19,TGTGCCAGTAAAGATCGCGGCGCAACTAATGAAAAACTGTTTTTT,CASKDRGATNEKLFF
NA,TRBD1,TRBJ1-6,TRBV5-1,TGCGCCAGCAGCTTGGAGGCAGGGGGGAATTCACCCCTCCACTTT,CASSLEAGGNSPLHF
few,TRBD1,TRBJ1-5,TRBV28,TGTGCCAGCAACGCGCCCCGGGACAGGGGCAATCAGCCCCAGCATTTT,CASNAPRDRGNQPQHF
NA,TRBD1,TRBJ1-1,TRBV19,TGTGCCAGTAGTATGAGTCGACAGGGCCAAGAAGCTTTCTTT,CASSMSRQGQEAFF
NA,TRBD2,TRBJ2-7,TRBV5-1,TGCGCCAGCAGGGCGACCGGGACTAGCGGGAAGGGGGAGCAGTACTTC,CASRATGTSGKGEQYF
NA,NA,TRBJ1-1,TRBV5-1,TGCGCCAGCTCATGGGGGCTGAACACTGAAGCTTTCTTT,CASSWGLNTEAFF
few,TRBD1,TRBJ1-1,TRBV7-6,TGTGCCAGCAGCCTCGGGACAGGGGGCACGAACACTGAAGCTTTCTTT,CASSLGTGGTNTEAFF
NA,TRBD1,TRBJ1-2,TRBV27,TGTGCCAGCAGTCTTTGGACAGGGGATGGCTACACCTTC,CASSLWTGDGYTF
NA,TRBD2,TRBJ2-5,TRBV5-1,TGCGCCAGCACCGGGACTAGCGGTCATCAAGAGACCCAGTACTTC,CASTGTSGHQETQYF
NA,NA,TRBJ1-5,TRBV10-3,TGTGCCATGGCGGGGCAGCCTAATCAGCCCCAGCATTTT,CAMAGQPNQPQHF
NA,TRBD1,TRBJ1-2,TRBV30,TGTGCCTGGAGTGGCGACAGGGTCGGCTACACCTTC,CAWSGDRVGYTF
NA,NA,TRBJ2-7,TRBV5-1,TGCGCCAGCAGCTTGCGATTTGGGGGCGACGAGCAGTACTTC,CASSLRFGGDEQYF
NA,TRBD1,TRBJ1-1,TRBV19,TGTGCCAGTAGTATCGGGGACAGGGGGGCTTTCTTT,CASSIGDRGAFF